Listed below are T cell receptor beta chains from one sample, sequenced in a study of blood T cell repertoires in COVID-19. Libraries were prepared by immunoSEQ multiplex PCR; TCRdb keeps only in-frame clonotypes and omits some of them. The table lists 140,000 or so clones, approximately 80% of them singletons. The specimen sequenced was PBMCs or T cells enriched from blood (not recorded which). The receptors were sampled from a woman aged 35 to 49 who had recovered from COVID-19. CDR3s include the opening cysteine and the closing phenylalanine or tryptophan. D genes are given only for firm matches. Only part of the rows carry a size: once, few, many, or a class if the clone is expanded.

CDR3 length: 14; V gene: TRBV7-3; clone size: -; D gene: -; J gene: TRBJ2-6; CDR3 DNA: TGTGCCAGCAGCCAGGGGTCGGGGGCCAACGTCCTGACTTTC; CDR3 protein: CASSQGSGANVLTF
CDR3 length: 13; V gene: TRBV6-5; clone size: -; D gene: -; J gene: TRBJ2-3; CDR3 DNA: TGTGCCAGCAGCCACTCCGTCACAGATACGCAGTATTTT; CDR3 protein: CASSHSVTDTQYF
CDR3 length: 14; V gene: TRBV19; clone size: few; D gene: -; J gene: TRBJ2-7; CDR3 DNA: TGTGCCAGTAGTAAGTTTCGGGATTTCTACGAGCAGTACTTC; CDR3 protein: CASSKFRDFYEQYF
CDR3 length: 21; V gene: TRBV7-6; clone size: few; D gene: TRBD2; J gene: TRBJ2-1; CDR3 DNA: TGTGCCAGCAGCTTAGCCGAACCACTACGAAGTAGCGGGGGGCCTCAGAATGAGCAGTTCTTC; CDR3 protein: CASSLAEPLRSSGGPQNEQFF
CDR3 length: 15; V gene: TRBV5-3; clone size: -; D gene: -; J gene: TRBJ1-2; CDR3 DNA: TGTGCCAGAAGCCTGGGCCCACAGGACCCAGGGGGCTACACCTTC; CDR3 protein: CARSLGPQDPGGYTF
CDR3 length: 13; V gene: TRBV4-1; clone size: -; D gene: -; J gene: TRBJ2-5; CDR3 DNA: TGCGCCAGCAGCCAATTACGTCGGGAGACCCAGTACTTC; CDR3 protein: CASSQLRRETQYF
CDR3 length: 13; V gene: TRBV12-3/TRBV12-4; clone size: -; D gene: -; J gene: TRBJ1-4; CDR3 DNA: TGTGCCAGCATCCCATCGGGGGGTGAAAAACTGTTTTTT; CDR3 protein: CASIPSGGEKLFF
CDR3 length: 15; V gene: TRBV5-1; clone size: -; D gene: -; J gene: TRBJ2-7; CDR3 DNA: TGCGCCAGCAGCTTGGAACAGGGAAGCTCCTACGAGCAGTACTTC; CDR3 protein: CASSLEQGSSYEQYF
CDR3 length: 14; V gene: TRBV9; clone size: -; D gene: TRBD2; J gene: TRBJ2-7; CDR3 DNA: TGTGCCAGCAGCGTAGTCGGGGAGGGGTACGAGCAGTACTTC; CDR3 protein: CASSVVGEGYEQYF
CDR3 length: 13; V gene: TRBV12-3/TRBV12-4; clone size: -; D gene: -; J gene: TRBJ1-4; CDR3 DNA: TGTGCCAGCTCGGGTCGCCCAAATGAAAAACTGTTTTTT; CDR3 protein: CASSGRPNEKLFF
CDR3 length: 18; V gene: TRBV2; clone size: -; D gene: TRBD2; J gene: TRBJ2-7; CDR3 DNA: TGTGCCAGCAGTGCGTGGGGTTTCACTAGCGGGAGAACGGGCGAGCAGTACTTC; CDR3 protein: CASSAWGFTSGRTGEQYF
CDR3 length: 20; V gene: TRBV4-1; clone size: -; D gene: -; J gene: TRBJ2-6; CDR3 DNA: TGCGCCAGCAGCCAAGAGCCCAGGGCAGGCGGACGCTCTGGGGCCAACGTCCTGACTTTC; CDR3 protein: CASSQEPRAGGRSGANVLTF
CDR3 length: 14; V gene: TRBV2; clone size: -; D gene: TRBD1; J gene: TRBJ2-1; CDR3 DNA: TGTGCCAGCACCGCACAGGGGGCGCATAATGAGCAGTTCTTC; CDR3 protein: CASTAQGAHNEQFF
CDR3 length: 15; V gene: TRBV9; clone size: once; D gene: -; J gene: TRBJ2-1; CDR3 DNA: TGTGCCAGCAGCGTAGGCGGGGAATCCTACAATGAGCAGTTCTTC; CDR3 protein: CASSVGGESYNEQFF
CDR3 length: 14; V gene: TRBV7-8; clone size: -; D gene: TRBD1; J gene: TRBJ1-5; CDR3 DNA: TGTGCCAGCAGCTTAGGTCAGGGGGCACGGCCCCAGCATTTT; CDR3 protein: CASSLGQGARPQHF
CDR3 length: 16; V gene: TRBV9; clone size: -; D gene: TRBD2; J gene: TRBJ2-5; CDR3 DNA: TGTGCCAGCAGCGTGTCAAAGGGACTAGGGGACGGGACCCAGTACTTC; CDR3 protein: CASSVSKGLGDGTQYF
CDR3 length: 18; V gene: TRBV28; clone size: once; D gene: TRBD2; J gene: TRBJ2-1; CDR3 DNA: TGTGCCAGCAGAACTAGCGGGAGGGGGCCGGGCTCCTACAATGAGCAGTTCTTC; CDR3 protein: CASRTSGRGPGSYNEQFF
CDR3 length: 12; V gene: TRBV29-1; clone size: once; D gene: -; J gene: TRBJ1-2; CDR3 DNA: TGCAGCTCCTCCGGGGGGGCTGATGGCTACACCTTC; CDR3 protein: CSSSGGADGYTF
CDR3 length: 13; V gene: TRBV18; clone size: -; D gene: -; J gene: TRBJ1-1; CDR3 DNA: TGTGCCAGCTCACCACAAGGCGGCACTGAAGCTTTCTTT; CDR3 protein: CASSPQGGTEAFF
CDR3 length: 15; V gene: TRBV10-3; clone size: -; D gene: -; J gene: TRBJ1-2; CDR3 DNA: TGTGCCATCAGTGAGTCGATGGACAGCTACTATGGCTACACCTTC; CDR3 protein: CAISESMDSYYGYTF
CDR3 length: 20; V gene: TRBV4-2; clone size: -; D gene: TRBD2; J gene: TRBJ2-6; CDR3 DNA: TGTGCCAGCAGCCAAGTGCTATCACTAGCGGGGAGCTCTGGGGCCAACGTCCTGACTTTC; CDR3 protein: CASSQVLSLAGSSGANVLTF
CDR3 length: 14; V gene: TRBV27; clone size: -; D gene: -; J gene: TRBJ2-7; CDR3 DNA: TGTGCCAGCAGTTTGACAGCTCTTTCCTACGAGCAGTACTTC; CDR3 protein: CASSLTALSYEQYF
CDR3 length: 16; V gene: TRBV21-1; clone size: -; D gene: -; J gene: TRBJ2-1; CDR3 DNA: TGTGCCAGCAGCAAAGCGCTCCTAGCCGCCCGGGAAGAGCAGTTCTTC; CDR3 protein: CASSKALLAAREEQFF
CDR3 length: 15; V gene: TRBV28; clone size: -; D gene: TRBD1; J gene: TRBJ1-5; CDR3 DNA: TGTGCCAGCAGTTCCCGGACAGGAACTGCCCAGCCCCAGCATTTT; CDR3 protein: CASSSRTGTAQPQHF
CDR3 length: 17; V gene: TRBV9; clone size: -; D gene: TRBD2; J gene: TRBJ2-2; CDR3 DNA: TGTGCCAGCAGCGTAGGTGGCGGGGGGGCCAACACCGGGGAGCTGTTTTTT; CDR3 protein: CASSVGGGGANTGELFF
CDR3 length: 14; V gene: TRBV7-9; clone size: -; D gene: TRBD1; J gene: TRBJ1-2; CDR3 DNA: TGTGCCAGCAGCTTGGGCAGGGGGGACTATGGCTACACCTTC; CDR3 protein: CASSLGRGDYGYTF
CDR3 length: 13; V gene: TRBV6-5; clone size: -; D gene: TRBD1; J gene: TRBJ2-7; CDR3 DNA: TGTGCCAGCAGGGCTCCGGGGACAGCGGAGCAGTACTTC; CDR3 protein: CASRAPGTAEQYF
CDR3 length: 13; V gene: TRBV10-3; clone size: -; D gene: -; J gene: TRBJ2-1; CDR3 DNA: TGTGCCATCGCCGCGGTTACCTACAATGAGCAGTTCTTC; CDR3 protein: CAIAAVTYNEQFF
CDR3 length: 15; V gene: TRBV7-6; clone size: -; D gene: TRBD1; J gene: TRBJ1-6; CDR3 DNA: TGTGCCAGCAGCTTATCGGGACAGGATAATTCACCCCTCCACTTT; CDR3 protein: CASSLSGQDNSPLHF
CDR3 length: 14; V gene: TRBV2; clone size: -; D gene: -; J gene: TRBJ1-1; CDR3 DNA: TGTGCCAGCAGTTCGAGGGCAGCGAACACTGAAGCTTTCTTT; CDR3 protein: CASSSRAANTEAFF
CDR3 length: 15; V gene: TRBV7-8; clone size: -; D gene: TRBD1; J gene: TRBJ1-6; CDR3 DNA: TGTGCCAGCAGTCACTCGACAGGGGTGGGTTCACCCCTCCACTTT; CDR3 protein: CASSHSTGVGSPLHF
CDR3 length: 13; V gene: TRBV29-1; clone size: -; D gene: -; J gene: TRBJ1-1; CDR3 DNA: TGCAGCGTTCTGAGCACCATGAACACTGAAGCTTTCTTT; CDR3 protein: CSVLSTMNTEAFF
CDR3 length: 16; V gene: TRBV7-9; clone size: few; D gene: -; J gene: TRBJ1-4; CDR3 DNA: TGTGCCAGCAGCCACCCAAGGGGACAACCTAATGAAAAACTGTTTTTT; CDR3 protein: CASSHPRGQPNEKLFF
CDR3 length: 16; V gene: TRBV10-3; clone size: -; D gene: TRBD2; J gene: TRBJ2-2; CDR3 DNA: TGTGCCATCAGTGCCGGGACTAGCGGGGGGGACGGGGAGCTGTTTTTT; CDR3 protein: CAISAGTSGGDGELFF
CDR3 length: 17; V gene: TRBV2; clone size: -; D gene: TRBD2; J gene: TRBJ2-3; CDR3 DNA: TGTGCCAGCAGTGATGAGGTAGCGGGAGCCGGGACAGATACGCAGTATTTT; CDR3 protein: CASSDEVAGAGTDTQYF
CDR3 length: 13; V gene: TRBV2; clone size: -; D gene: -; J gene: TRBJ2-5; CDR3 DNA: TGTGCCAGCAGCCAGGACTCTGAAGAGACCCAGTACTTC; CDR3 protein: CASSQDSEETQYF
CDR3 length: 15; V gene: TRBV3-1/TRBV3-2; clone size: -; D gene: -; J gene: TRBJ2-1; CDR3 DNA: TGTGCCAGCAGCCCACGCGGACTAAAGGACAATGAGCAGTTCTTC; CDR3 protein: CASSPRGLKDNEQFF
CDR3 length: 15; V gene: TRBV4-1; clone size: -; D gene: TRBD1; J gene: TRBJ1-1; CDR3 DNA: TGCGCCAGCAGCCAAGATGGGACAGGGGGTACTGAAGCTTTCTTT; CDR3 protein: CASSQDGTGGTEAFF
CDR3 length: 13; V gene: TRBV6-5; clone size: few; D gene: -; J gene: TRBJ1-1; CDR3 DNA: TGTGCCAGCGGGGAGGGGGAGTCCACTGAAGCTTTCTTT; CDR3 protein: CASGEGESTEAFF
CDR3 length: 13; V gene: TRBV9; clone size: -; D gene: -; J gene: TRBJ2-7; CDR3 DNA: TGTGCCAGCAGCCCAGCAGGGTCCTACGAGCAGTACTTC; CDR3 protein: CASSPAGSYEQYF
CDR3 length: 13; V gene: TRBV6-5; clone size: -; D gene: -; J gene: TRBJ2-1; CDR3 DNA: TGTGCCAGCAACATACAAGTCTACAATGAGCAGTTCTTC; CDR3 protein: CASNIQVYNEQFF
CDR3 length: 13; V gene: TRBV29-1; clone size: once; D gene: TRBD1; J gene: TRBJ2-7; CDR3 DNA: TGCAGCGTTGGGGCAGGGGGTTTGGGGGAGCAGTACTTC; CDR3 protein: CSVGAGGLGEQYF
CDR3 length: 13; V gene: TRBV30; clone size: -; D gene: TRBD1; J gene: TRBJ1-5; CDR3 DNA: TGTGCCTGGAGTGGGACAGGCGGACAGCCCCAGCATTTT; CDR3 protein: CAWSGTGGQPQHF
CDR3 length: 15; V gene: TRBV6-5; clone size: once; D gene: -; J gene: TRBJ2-7; CDR3 DNA: TGTGCCAGCAAAATAGATGGTACGCGGGGTGGCGAGCAGTACTTC; CDR3 protein: CASKIDGTRGGEQYF
CDR3 length: 13; V gene: TRBV12-3/TRBV12-4; clone size: -; D gene: -; J gene: TRBJ1-2; CDR3 DNA: TGTGCCAGCAGTTTTCCAGGGGCTTATGGCTACACCTTC; CDR3 protein: CASSFPGAYGYTF
CDR3 length: 14; V gene: TRBV5-4; clone size: -; D gene: TRBD1; J gene: TRBJ2-7; CDR3 DNA: TGTGCCAGCAGCTTAAGGACAGGAGGCTACGAGCAGTACTTC; CDR3 protein: CASSLRTGGYEQYF
CDR3 length: 15; V gene: TRBV7-3; clone size: -; D gene: TRBD2; J gene: TRBJ2-1; CDR3 DNA: TGTGCCAGCAGCCTCCTAGCGGATTCCTACAATGAGCAGTTCTTC; CDR3 protein: CASSLLADSYNEQFF
CDR3 length: 14; V gene: TRBV30; clone size: -; D gene: TRBD2; J gene: TRBJ2-3; CDR3 DNA: TGTGCCCAAGCGGTGGCGGGAGGGGTCGGTACGCAGTATTTT; CDR3 protein: CAQAVAGGVGTQYF
CDR3 length: 15; V gene: TRBV5-1; clone size: -; D gene: TRBD1; J gene: TRBJ1-5; CDR3 DNA: TGCGCCAGCAGCTCCCGGGACAGGGATATCCGGCCCCAGCATTTT; CDR3 protein: CASSSRDRDIRPQHF